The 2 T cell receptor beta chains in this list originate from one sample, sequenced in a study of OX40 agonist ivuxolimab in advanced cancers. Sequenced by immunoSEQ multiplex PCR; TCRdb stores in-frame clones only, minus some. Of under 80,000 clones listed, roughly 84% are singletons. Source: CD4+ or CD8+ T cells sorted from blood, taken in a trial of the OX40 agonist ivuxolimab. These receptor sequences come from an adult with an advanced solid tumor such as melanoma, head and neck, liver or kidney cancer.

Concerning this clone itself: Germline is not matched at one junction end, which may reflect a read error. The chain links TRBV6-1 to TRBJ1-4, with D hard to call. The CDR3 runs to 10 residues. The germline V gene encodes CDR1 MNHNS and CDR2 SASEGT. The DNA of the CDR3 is TGTGCCAGCAGTGAGAGGTGGCTTACATTT. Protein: CASSERWLTF.

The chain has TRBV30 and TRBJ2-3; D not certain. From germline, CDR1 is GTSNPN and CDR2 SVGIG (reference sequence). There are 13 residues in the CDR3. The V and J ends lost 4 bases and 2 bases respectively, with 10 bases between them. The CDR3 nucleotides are TGTGCCTGGACACGTGGAGCCACAGATACGCAGTATTTT. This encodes CAWTRGATDTQYF.